The clone carrying this TCR beta chain was detected only a few times. The antigen is not known. These data come from a study of beta chain features in type 1 diabetes. Across the study: No patient-donor differences in age, gender, total cells or subset yield. Across every sample, almost 110,000,000 sorted cells were examined in total.

Reverse transcription of all isolated RNA meant that expressed TCRB transcripts were sequenced. Here immunoSEQ multiplex PCR was the method, and the copy in TCRdb shows in-frame clones only, minus some. This table has some 290,000 clones, roughly an eighth appearing once. CDR1 is SQVTM and CDR2 is ANQGSEA in the germline V gene. V lost 7 bases and J lost 5, with 14 bases in between. The CDR3 is 12 amino acids. General study results and limits: Across all four CD4+ subsets, people with type 1 diabetes showed modestly shorter TCRB CDR3s. Individuals with type 1 diabetes displayed fewer insertions and more deletions at VDJ junctions.

This TCR was recovered from a man between 25 and 39 years old with type 1 diabetes. This sequence joins TRBV29-1 and TRBJ1-2, with D perhaps TRBD1 (5 bases). Sequencing was done on a sample of naive CD4+ T cells from blood. In DNA form, the CDR3 reads TGCAGCGCTAAAGGAGGGGAATATGGCTACACCTTC. Protein sequence: CSAKGGEYGYTF.